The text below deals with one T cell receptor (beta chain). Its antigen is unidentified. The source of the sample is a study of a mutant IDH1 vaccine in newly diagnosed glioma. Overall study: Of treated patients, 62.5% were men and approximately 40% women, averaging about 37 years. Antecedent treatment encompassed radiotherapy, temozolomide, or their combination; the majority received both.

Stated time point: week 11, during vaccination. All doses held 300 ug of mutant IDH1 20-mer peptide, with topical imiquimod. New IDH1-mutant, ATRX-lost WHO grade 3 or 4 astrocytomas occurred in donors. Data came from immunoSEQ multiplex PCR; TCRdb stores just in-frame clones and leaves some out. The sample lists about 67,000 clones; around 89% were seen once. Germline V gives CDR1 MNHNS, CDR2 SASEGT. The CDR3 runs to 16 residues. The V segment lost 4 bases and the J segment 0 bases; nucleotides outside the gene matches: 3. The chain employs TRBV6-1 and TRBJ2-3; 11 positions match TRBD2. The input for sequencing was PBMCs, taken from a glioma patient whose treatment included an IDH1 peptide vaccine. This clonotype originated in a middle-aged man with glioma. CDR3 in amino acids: CASSARTSGSTDTQYF. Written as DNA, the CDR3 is TGTGCCAGCAGTGCCCGGACTAGCGGGAGCACAGATACGCAGTATTTT.